The clone carrying this T cell receptor beta chain was seen only a few times. The sample originates from a study of blood T cell repertoires in COVID-19. Overall study context: Samples came from the United States, Italy and Spain, spanning acute and convalescent COVID-19. In each case, the material was cDNA or gDNA derived from T cells, B-cell-depleted T cells, or PBMCs.

Method: immunoSEQ multiplex PCR; TCRdb's copy keeps in-frame clones and lacks some. The table records roughly 200,000 clones, 70% to 90% of them present only once. The sequencing sample was made of peripheral blood. This receptor was taken from a person between 65 and 79 years old with COVID-19, enrolled during active disease.

The CDR3 is CASSSSGGVYGYTF. For the CDR3, the DNA is TGTGCCAGCAGCTCCTCAGGGGGCGTTTATGGCTACACCTTC. The chain couples TRBV11-1 to TRBJ1-2, with 8 bases fitting TRBD1. CDR3 size: 14 residues. V lost 4 bases, J lost 5 bases, and 6 bases stayed unmatched. Per the germline V gene, CDR1 is SGHAT and CDR2 is FQDESV (reference sequence).